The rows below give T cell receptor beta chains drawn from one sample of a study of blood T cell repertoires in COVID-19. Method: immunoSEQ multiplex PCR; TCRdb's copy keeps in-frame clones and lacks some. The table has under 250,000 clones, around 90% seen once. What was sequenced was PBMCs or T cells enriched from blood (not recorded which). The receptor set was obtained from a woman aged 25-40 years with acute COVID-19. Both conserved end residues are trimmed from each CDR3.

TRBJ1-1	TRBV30	AWSKTGGSLNTEAF
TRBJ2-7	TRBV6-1	ASSEYGRDAGYEQY
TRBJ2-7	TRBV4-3	ASSQGQGAWEQY
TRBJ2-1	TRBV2	ASQNSGYNEQF
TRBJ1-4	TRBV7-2	ASSLRKGQGGRVEKLF
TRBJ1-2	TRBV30	AWRGQGAGGYT
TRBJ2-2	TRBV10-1	ASSDIAGTNTGELF
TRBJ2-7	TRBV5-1	ASSSPLRGQERV
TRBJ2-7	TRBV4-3	ASSQYRGQGYEQY
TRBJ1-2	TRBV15	ATSRGGRVGVEGYT
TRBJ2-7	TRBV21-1	ASSKVPDRSSTTSSYEQY
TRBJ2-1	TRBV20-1	SASFFGTPTDEQF
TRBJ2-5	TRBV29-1	SLVVGAETQY
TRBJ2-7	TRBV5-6	ASSLAEGAWEQY
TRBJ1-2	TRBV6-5	ASSYSRQNHGYT
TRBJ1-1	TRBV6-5	ASSYLQRNTEAF
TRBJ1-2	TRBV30	AWSEGQVKGYT
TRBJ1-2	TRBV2	ASSEVFRVNYGYT
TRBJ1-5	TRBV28	ASSLYGGGRDQPQH
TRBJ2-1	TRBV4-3	ASSQDRSQRGDNEQF
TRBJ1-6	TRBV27	ASRFSYNSPLH
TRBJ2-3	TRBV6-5	ASSPGSTDTQY
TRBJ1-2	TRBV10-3	AISTGNYGYT
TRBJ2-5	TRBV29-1	SVDRGRETQY
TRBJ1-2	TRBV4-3	ASSQLSTGGYT
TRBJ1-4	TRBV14	ASSPRGGHREKLF
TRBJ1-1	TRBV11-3	ASSSAPSDKAF
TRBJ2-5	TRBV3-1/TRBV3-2	ASSQPSSGGPRGTQY
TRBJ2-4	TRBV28	ASSTPSRDRVAKNIQY
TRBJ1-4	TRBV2	ASSGDSGTEKLF
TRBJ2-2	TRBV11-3	ASSLMGDTGELF
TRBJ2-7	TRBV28	ASSLWEPTGAVYEQY
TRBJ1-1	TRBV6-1	ASSERRGNTEAF
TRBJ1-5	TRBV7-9	ASSPGVWDQPQH
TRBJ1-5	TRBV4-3	ASSHYLWTEDSNQPQH